This note documents a single T cell receptor beta chain sequence. TCRdb's copy holds only in-frame clones and misses some; the assay was immunoSEQ multiplex PCR. This sample has more than 200,000 clones, with approximately 82% found just once. The data stem from a study of blood T cell repertoires in COVID-19. Across the study: Spain, Italy and the United States supplied samples that represented acute and convalescent COVID-19.

V lost 1 base and J lost 10, with 8 bases in between. The CDR3 contains 11 residues. The germline V gene has CDR1 SGHVS and CDR2 FQNEAQ. The rearrangement uses TRBV7-8 and TRBJ2-7; D is undetermined. Sequencing was carried out using peripheral blood. This receptor was taken from a woman between 40 and 55 years old who had recovered from COVID-19. The CDR3 DNA sequence: TGTGCCAGCAGCTTAGGGGCTGGCCAGTACTTC. This codes for CASSLGAGQYF.